What follows describes a single TCR beta chain. The record originates from a study of blood T cell repertoires in COVID-19. Overall study: The study drew acute and convalescent COVID-19 samples from the United States, Italy and Spain. Sample material is recorded as cDNA or gDNA derived from T cells, B-cell-depleted T cells, or PBMCs.

The repertoire was sequenced with immunoSEQ multiplex PCR; TCRdb's copy has only in-frame clones and lacks some. Of some 100,000 clones listed, approximately 86% were seen once; the top ten hold over 9%. Per the germline V gene, CDR1 is SGHKS and CDR2 is YYEKEE (reference sequence). The CDR3 loop spans 13 amino acids. V lost 0 bases and J 3 bases, leaving 7 bases between the germline ends. Sequencing was done on a sample of peripheral blood. This sequence originates from a man aged 45-60 years with acute or convalescent COVID-19. The chain couples TRBV5-5 to TRBJ2-7; D is unclear. DNA for the CDR3: TGTGCCAGCAGCTTGGAACTGCACTACGAGCAGTACTTC. Translation: CASSLELHYEQYF.